Described below is a single T cell receptor (beta chain) sequence and its context. This specimen belongs to a study of cytomegalovirus exposure and HLA in healthy donors. Assay: immunoSEQ multiplex PCR; the TCRdb copy retains only in-frame clones and omits some. The data contain about 170,000 clones, 85% to 90% of them singletons. The CDR3 has 16 residues. The germline V and J ends were trimmed by 5 bases and 0 bases, with 14 bases remaining between them. From germline, CDR1 is SNHLY and CDR2 FYNNEI. This receptor was obtained from a woman younger than 45 in good health and CMV-seronegative. Sequencing used PBMCs. The chain carries TRBV2 and TRBJ1-3, with no clear D. The CDR3 DNA sequence: TGTGCCAGCAGTAGGGCAGAGATTTTCTCTGGAAACACCATATATTTT. It codes for CASSRAEIFSGNTIYF.